A single T cell receptor (beta chain) is shown here with its context. No antigen is known for it. TCRdb redid the calling of the 5' RACE reads with MiXCR, one entry per CDR3 protein. The table includes hundreds of thousands of distinct CDR3 sequences, 20% to 25% detected once. This sample stems from a study of T-cell memory formation after mild COVID-19. At the level of the study: TCR clustering was largely donor specific. The study, taken as a whole, reports: Mainly in CM and EM were contracting CD4+ clones; CD8+ were in EMRA.

Germline assignment: CDR1 MNHEY and CDR2 SVGAGI. CDR3 size: 14 residues. Deletions cut 0 bases from V and 8 bases from J, with 13 bases between. Sequenced: PBMCs or a T cell subset sorted from them (not recorded which). The TCR comes from an adult woman who had mild COVID-19 (a few samples of this study predate the infection). Cell type and time point are not known. The chain is built from TRBV6-5 and TRBJ1-2; perhaps TRBD1 as D (5 bases). The CDR3 region is CASSYSGRAGGYTF. The CDR3 region has the DNA TGTGCCAGCAGTTACTCGGGCAGGGCGGGCGGCTACACCTTC.